The clone carrying this T cell receptor (beta chain) was observed many times. The data derive from a study of OX40 agonist ivuxolimab in advanced cancers. Generated by immunoSEQ multiplex PCR, the TCRdb table keeps only in-frame clones and is missing some. The repertoire holds about 50,000 clones, with around 87% as singletons. The sequence came from an adult with an advanced solid tumor such as melanoma, head and neck, liver or kidney cancer. The specimen comprised CD4+ or CD8+ T cells sorted from blood, sampled in a trial of the OX40 agonist ivuxolimab.

The CDR3 DNA sequence: TGTGCCAGCAGCAAAGGCGGACAGGGTTATGGCTACACCTTC. Protein: CASSKGGQGYGYTF. The rearrangement links TRBV7-2 to TRBJ1-2; 8 bases match TRBD1. CDR3 size: 14 residues. Losses at the gene ends were 5 bases for V and 5 bases for J; bases not matched to a gene: 7. CDR1 is SGHTA and CDR2 is FQGNSA in the germline V gene.